This T cell receptor beta chain was retrieved from a study of T cell responses to AZD1222 COVID-19 vaccine. As concerns this clone: The antigen is not known. This same CDR3 is encoded by further DNA sequences in the sample.

General study results and limits: Unmutated variant regions are reportedly the target of nearly half of TCRs that are spike-specific. Rises in breadth and depth of Spike-specific TCRs came after two AZD1222 doses. Only a handful of AZD1222 recipients, several in all, had baseline seropositivity.

The data were produced by immunoSEQ multiplex PCR, yet TCRdb's version contains in-frame clones alone and is incomplete. The table lists around 180,000 clones, 88% of them singletons, with about 24% in the top ten. Germline V gene data show CDR1 as MDHEN and CDR2 as SYDVKM. Germline trimming cut 6 bases from V and 4 bases from J; bases unmatched to any gene: 6. The CDR3 runs to 15 residues. The V gene is TRBV28, the J gene TRBJ2-6; 7 nucleotides match TRBD1. This sequence originates from an adult who received the AZD1222 COVID-19 vaccine. This specimen was peripheral blood, taken 28 days after the second AZD1222 dose. This CDR3 is CASSLTGTGANVLTF. CDR3 nucleotide sequence: TGTGCCAGCAGCCTGACAGGGACCGGGGCCAACGTCCTGACTTTC.